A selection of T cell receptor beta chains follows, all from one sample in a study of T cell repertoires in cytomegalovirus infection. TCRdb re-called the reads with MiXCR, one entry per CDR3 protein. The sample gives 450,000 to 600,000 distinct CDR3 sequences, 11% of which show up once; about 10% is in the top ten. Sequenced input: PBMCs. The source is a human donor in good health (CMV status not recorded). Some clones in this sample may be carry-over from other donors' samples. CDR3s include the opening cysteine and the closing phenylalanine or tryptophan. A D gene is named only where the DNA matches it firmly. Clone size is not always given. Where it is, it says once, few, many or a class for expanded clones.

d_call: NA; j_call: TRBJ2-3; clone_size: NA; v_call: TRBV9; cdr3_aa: CASSAKGGHTDTQYF; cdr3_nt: TGTGCCAGCAGCGCAAAGGGGGGACACACAGATACGCAGTATTTT
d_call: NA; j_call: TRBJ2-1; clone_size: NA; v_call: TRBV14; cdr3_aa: CASSLGSGPGDEQFF; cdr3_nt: TGTGCCAGCAGCCTAGGTAGCGGTCCTGGGGATGAGCAGTTCTTC
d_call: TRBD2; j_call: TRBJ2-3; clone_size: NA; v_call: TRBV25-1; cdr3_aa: CASSALTAGGYFSSTDTQYF; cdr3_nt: TGTGCCAGCAGTGCCCTTACGGCGGGGGGGTATTTTTCTAGCACAGATACGCAGTATTTT
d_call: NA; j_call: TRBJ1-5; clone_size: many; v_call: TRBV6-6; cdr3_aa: CASSHARNQPQHF; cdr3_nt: TGTGCCAGCAGCCACGCTCGTAATCAGCCCCAGCATTTT
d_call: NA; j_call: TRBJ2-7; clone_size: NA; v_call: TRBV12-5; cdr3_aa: CASGFTGGSYEQYF; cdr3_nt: TGTGCTAGTGGTTTCACCGGGGGTTCCTACGAGCAGTACTTC
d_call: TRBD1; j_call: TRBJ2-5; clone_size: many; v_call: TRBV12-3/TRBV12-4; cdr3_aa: CASSLATGGQETQYF; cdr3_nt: TGTGCCAGCAGTTTGGCGACAGGGGGCCAAGAGACCCAGTACTTC
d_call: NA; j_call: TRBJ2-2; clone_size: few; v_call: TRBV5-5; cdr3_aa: CASSLEWANTGELFF; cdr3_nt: TGTGCCAGCAGCTTGGAATGGGCGAACACCGGGGAGCTGTTTTTT
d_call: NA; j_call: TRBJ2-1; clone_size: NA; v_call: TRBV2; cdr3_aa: CASLEDLRARGFF; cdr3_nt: TGTGCCAGTCTAGAAGACCTCCGGGCGAGGGGGTTCTTC
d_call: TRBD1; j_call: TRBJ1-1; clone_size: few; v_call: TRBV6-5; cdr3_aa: CANSRGGTGTEAFF; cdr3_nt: TGTGCCAACAGTAGGGGAGGGACAGGCACTGAAGCTTTCTTT
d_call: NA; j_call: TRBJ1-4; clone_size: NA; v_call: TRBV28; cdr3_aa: CASSLSIELFF; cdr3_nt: TGTGCCAGCAGTTTATCGATCGAACTGTTTTTT
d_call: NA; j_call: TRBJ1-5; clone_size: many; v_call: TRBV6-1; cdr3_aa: CASRSSWGARNQPQHF; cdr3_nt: TGTGCCAGCAGATCCTCGTGGGGGGCACGGAATCAGCCCCAGCATTTT
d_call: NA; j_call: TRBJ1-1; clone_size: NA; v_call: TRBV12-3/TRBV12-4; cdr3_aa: CASRAGHTEAFF; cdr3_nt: TGTGCCAGCAGGGCAGGGCACACTGAAGCTTTCTTT
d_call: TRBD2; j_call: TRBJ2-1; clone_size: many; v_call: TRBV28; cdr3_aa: CASGGTSGRAPSYNEQFF; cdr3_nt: TGTGCCAGCGGCGGGACTAGCGGGAGGGCCCCCTCCTACAATGAGCAGTTCTTC
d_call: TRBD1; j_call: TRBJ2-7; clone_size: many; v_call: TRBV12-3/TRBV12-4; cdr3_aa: CASSLDRVEQYF; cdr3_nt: TGTGCCAGCAGTTTGGACAGGGTCGAGCAGTACTTC
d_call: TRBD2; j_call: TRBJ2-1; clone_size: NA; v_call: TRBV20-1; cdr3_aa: CSARDRGVTSGRNEQFF; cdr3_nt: TGCAGTGCTAGAGATCGTGGTGTGACTAGCGGGAGAAATGAGCAGTTCTTC
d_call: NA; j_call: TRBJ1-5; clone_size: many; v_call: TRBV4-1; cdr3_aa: CASSQTGGSTQPQHF; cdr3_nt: TGCGCCAGCAGCCAAACGGGAGGTAGCACTCAGCCCCAGCATTTT
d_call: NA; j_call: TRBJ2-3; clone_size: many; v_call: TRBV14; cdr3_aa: CASSQEGLADTQYF; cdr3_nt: TGTGCCAGCAGCCAAGAGGGATTAGCAGATACGCAGTATTTT
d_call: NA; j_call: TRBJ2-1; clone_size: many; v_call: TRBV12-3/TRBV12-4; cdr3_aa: CASSPDSNEQFF; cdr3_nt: TGTGCCAGCAGTCCCGACAGCAATGAGCAGTTCTTC
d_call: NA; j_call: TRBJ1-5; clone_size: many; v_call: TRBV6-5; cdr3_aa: CASSRTGSGNQPQHF; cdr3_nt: TGTGCCAGCAGTCGCACAGGGTCTGGCAATCAGCCCCAGCATTTT
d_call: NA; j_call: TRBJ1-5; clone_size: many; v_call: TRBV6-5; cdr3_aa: CASSFWGGQPQHF; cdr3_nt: TGTGCCAGCAGTTTTTGGGGAGGTCAGCCCCAGCATTTT
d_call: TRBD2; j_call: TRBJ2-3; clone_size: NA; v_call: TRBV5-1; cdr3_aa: CASSQGTSGGTTDTQYF; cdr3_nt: TGCGCCAGCAGCCAGGGGACTAGCGGGGGGACCACAGATACGCAGTATTTT
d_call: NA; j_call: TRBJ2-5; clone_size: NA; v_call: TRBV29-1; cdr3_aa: CSVEFLRIDQGETQYF; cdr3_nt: TGCAGCGTTGAATTTCTCCGGATAGATCAGGGAGAGACCCAGTACTTC
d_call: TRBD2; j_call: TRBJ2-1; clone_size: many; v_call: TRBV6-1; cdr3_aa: CASDPRTRDNEQFF; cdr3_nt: TGTGCCAGTGACCCTAGGACTAGGGACAATGAGCAGTTCTTC
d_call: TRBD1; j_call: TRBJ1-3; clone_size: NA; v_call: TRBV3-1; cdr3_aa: CASSGGTVASDF; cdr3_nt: TGTGCCAGCAGCGGAGGGACAGTAGCGTCAGATTTT
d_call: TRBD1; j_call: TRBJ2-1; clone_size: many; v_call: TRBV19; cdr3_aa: CASSNAGTGKYNEQFF; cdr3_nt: TGTGCCAGTAGTAATGCGGGGACAGGTAAATACAATGAGCAGTTCTTC
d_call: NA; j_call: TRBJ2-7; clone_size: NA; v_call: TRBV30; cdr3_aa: CAWSARGLTKQYF; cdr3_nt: TGTGCCTGGAGTGCCCGAGGTTTGACTAAGCAGTACTTC
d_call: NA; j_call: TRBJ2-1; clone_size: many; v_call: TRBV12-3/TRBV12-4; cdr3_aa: CASSLSVWNNNEQFF; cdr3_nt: TGTGCCAGCAGTTTATCGGTCTGGAACAACAATGAGCAGTTCTTC
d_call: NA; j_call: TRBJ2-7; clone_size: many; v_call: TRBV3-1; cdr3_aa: CASSRRAGQKYEQYF; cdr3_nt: TGTGCCAGCAGCCGACGGGCAGGTCAAAAATACGAGCAGTACTTC
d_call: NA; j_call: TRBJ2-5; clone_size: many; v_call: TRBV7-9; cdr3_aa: CASGGSETQYF; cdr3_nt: TGTGCCAGTGGGGGGTCGGAGACCCAGTACTTC
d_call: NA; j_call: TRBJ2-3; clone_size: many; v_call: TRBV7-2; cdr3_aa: CASSSRGAGVTDTQYF; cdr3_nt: TGTGCCAGCAGCTCCCGGGGGGCGGGAGTAACAGATACGCAGTATTTT
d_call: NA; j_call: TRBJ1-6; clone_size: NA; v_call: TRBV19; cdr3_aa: CASKNFPSNSPLHF; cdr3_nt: TGTGCCAGTAAAAACTTCCCAAGTAATTCACCCCTCCACTTT
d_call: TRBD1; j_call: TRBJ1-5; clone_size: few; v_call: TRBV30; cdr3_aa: CAWSAGTGDQPQHF; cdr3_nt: TGTGCCTGGAGTGCCGGGACAGGGGACCAGCCCCAGCATTTT
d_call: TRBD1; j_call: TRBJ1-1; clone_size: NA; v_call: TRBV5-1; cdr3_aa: CASSWGDREDTEAFF; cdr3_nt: TGCGCCAGCAGCTGGGGGGACAGGGAGGACACTGAAGCTTTCTTT
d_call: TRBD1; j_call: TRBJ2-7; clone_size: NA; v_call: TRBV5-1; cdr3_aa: CASSLSGTGFHEQYF; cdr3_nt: TGCGCCAGCAGCTTATCCGGGACAGGGTTCCACGAGCAGTACTTC
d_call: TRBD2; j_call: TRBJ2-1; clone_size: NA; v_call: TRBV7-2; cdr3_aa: CASRTSRYNEQFF; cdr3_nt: TGTGCCAGCAGGACTAGCAGATACAATGAGCAGTTCTTC
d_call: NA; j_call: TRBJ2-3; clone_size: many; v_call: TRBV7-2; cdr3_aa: CASSSQDLPGADTQYF; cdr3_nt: TGTGCCAGCAGCTCACAGGACCTGCCGGGGGCAGATACGCAGTATTTT